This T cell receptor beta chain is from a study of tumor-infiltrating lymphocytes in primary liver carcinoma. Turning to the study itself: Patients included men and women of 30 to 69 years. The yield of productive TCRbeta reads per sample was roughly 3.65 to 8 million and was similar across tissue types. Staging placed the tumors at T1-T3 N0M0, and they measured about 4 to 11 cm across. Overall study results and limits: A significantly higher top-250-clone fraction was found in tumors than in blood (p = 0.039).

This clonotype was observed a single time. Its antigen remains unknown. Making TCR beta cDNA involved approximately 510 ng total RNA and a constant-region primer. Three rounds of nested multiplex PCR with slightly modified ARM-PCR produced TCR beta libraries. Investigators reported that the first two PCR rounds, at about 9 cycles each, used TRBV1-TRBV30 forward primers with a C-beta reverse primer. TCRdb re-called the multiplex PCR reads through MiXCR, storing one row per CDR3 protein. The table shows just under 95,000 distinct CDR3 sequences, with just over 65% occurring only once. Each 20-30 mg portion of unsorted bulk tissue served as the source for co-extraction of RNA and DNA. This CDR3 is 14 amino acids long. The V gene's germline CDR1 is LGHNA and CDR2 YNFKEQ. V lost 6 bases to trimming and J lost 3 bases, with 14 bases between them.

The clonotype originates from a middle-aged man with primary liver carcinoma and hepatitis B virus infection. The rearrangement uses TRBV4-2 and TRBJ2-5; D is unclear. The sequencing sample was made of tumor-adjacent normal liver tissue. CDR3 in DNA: TGTGCCAGCAGGCCCCCGGCCGGAGAAGAGACCCAGTACTTC. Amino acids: CASRPPAGEETQYF.